This T cell receptor beta chain was recovered during a study of T cell changes during pregnancy in multiple sclerosis. Looked up from germline, CDR1 is SGHRS and CDR2 is YFSETQ. V lost 4 bases and J 6 bases, leaving 9 bases between the germline ends. This CDR3 is built from 12 residues. The assay was immunoSEQ multiplex PCR, and TCRdb's table has in-frame clones only and misses some. Altogether about 80,000 clones are present, roughly nine tenths being singletons, with the ten largest covering almost 1.5%. This chain joins TRBV5-1 and TRBJ2-3; D is possibly TRBD2 (6 bases). Material: peripheral blood, obtained before pregnancy. This TCR derives from a female donor with multiple sclerosis, enrolled in a pregnancy study. CDR3 DNA: TGCGCCAGCAGCCGGGAGCTGGATACGCAGTATTTT. The encoded protein is CASSRELDTQYF. The variable domain in full, with the rest retrieved from reference TRBV5-1 and TRBJ2-3, is KAGVTQTPRYLIKTRGQQVTLSCSPISGHRSVSWYQQTPGQGLQFLFEYFSETQRNKGNFPGRFSGRQFSNSRSEMNVSTLELGDSALYLCASSRELDTQYFGPGTRLTVL.